The 5 T cell receptor beta chains in this list originate from one sample, sequenced in a study of control samples from healthy donors and cancer patients (dated by TCRdb to 2018 to 2021). The library was made by the immunoSEQ multiplex PCR assay. What TCRdb holds here is the immuneACCESS table cut down to in-frame rearrangements. Part of the clones is not present; checked against another copy, under half of the missing clones reflect an unresolved V gene, and the others are unexplained. Counted in this sample were around 110,000 clones; about 94% of them appeared once. Of the sample, roughly 2.5% is held by the ten largest clones. The sequenced sample consisted of blood. These receptors were taken from a man aged 30 to 45 in good health.

The chain carries TRBV10-3 and TRBJ2-3; D uncertain. The CDR3 covers 14 residues. V was clipped by 2 bases and J by 0 bases, with 6 bases between them. CDR1 ENHRY and CDR2 SYGVKD come from the germline V gene. CDR3 region: CAISEQHSTDTQYF. CDR3 bases: TGTGCCATCAGTGAGCAACATAGCACAGATACGCAGTATTTT.

The V call is TRBV5-5, the J call TRBJ2-6, with D unresolved. The CDR3 sequence is 15 residues long. The V and J ends lost 3 bases and 4 bases respectively, with 11 bases between them. Germline assignment: CDR1 SGHKS and CDR2 YYEKEE (reference sequence). The CDR3 protein is CASSSRLAGANVLTF. In nucleotides, the CDR3 is TGTGCCAGCAGCTCTCGGCTGGCCGGGGCCAACGTCCTGACTTTC. Variable domain in full (rest from reference TRBV5-5 and TRBJ2-6): DAGVTQSPTHLIKTRGQQVTLRCSPISGHKSVSWYQQVLGQGPQFIFQYYEKEERGRGNFPDRFSARQFPNYSSELNVNALLLGDSALYLCASSSRLAGANVLTFGAGSRLTVL.

The chain carries TRBV27 and TRBJ2-7; no definite D call. Germline V gives CDR1 MNHEY, CDR2 SMNVEV (reference sequence). The CDR3 consists of 17 residues. Between the trimmed V and J ends, which lost 2 bases and 0 bases, there was a span of 17 bases. The CDR3 DNA sequence: TGTGCCAGCAGTTTAAAGCTGGCAGGCCCTAACTCCTACGAGCAGTACTTC. This gives the protein CASSLKLAGPNSYEQYF.

The J gene is TRBJ2-3, the V gene TRBV6-5; 8 nucleotides align to TRBD1. Trimming cost V 6 bases and J 2 bases; bases outside gene matches: 7. In germline, CDR1 is MNHEY, CDR2 SVGAGI. This CDR3 is 15 amino acids long. The DNA of the CDR3 is TGTGCCAGCAGGGGACTGACAGGGGCCACAGATACGCAGTATTTT. The encoded protein is CASRGLTGATDTQYF.

J is TRBJ2-3 and V is TRBV7-6, with D possibly TRBD2 on 7 matching bases. This CDR3 spans 17 amino acids. CDR1 is SGHVS and CDR2 is FNYEAQ in the germline V gene. Trimming removed 4 bases from V and 0 bases from J, with 17 bases in between. For the CDR3, the DNA is TGTGCCAGCAGCTATAGGGGGGGGGCGTCTAGCACAGATACGCAGTATTTT. This sequence encodes CASSYRGGASSTDTQYF.